These 21 T cell receptor beta chains share one sample of origin, sequenced in a study of identical twins. MiXCR was run by TCRdb on the 5' RACE reads, yielding one entry per CDR3 protein. The sample lists 400,000 to 500,000 distinct CDR3 sequences; about 18% were seen once. The sample taken for sequencing was naive T cells sorted from blood. These receptors were collected from a man aged 50 to 59 in good health.

This clonotype was observed a few times. V gene TRBV6-1 combines with J gene TRBJ1-1; D is perhaps TRBD1 (6 bases). The CDR3 sequence is 15 residues long. V was cut by 5 bases and J by 1 base, with 14 bases left in between. Germline V lookup: CDR1 MNHNS, CDR2 SASEGT. This CDR3 reads CASSPYLQGNTEAFF. Here the CDR3 DNA reads TGTGCCAGCAGTCCGTATCTACAGGGGAACACTGAAGCTTTCTTT.

The chain joins TRBV7-2 to TRBJ2-7; D call uncertain. Germline CDR1 SGHTA, CDR2 FQGNSA. Trimming took 6 bases from V and 0 from J, leaving 9 bases between them. The CDR3 sequence is 13 residues long. The CDR3 DNA follows: TGTGCCAGCAGTCTAAAGAGCTCCTACGAGCAGTACTTC. This translates into CASSLKSSYEQYF.

This clonotype was counted a few times. The CDR3 DNA reads TGCGCCAGCAGCCAAGATCAAGGGACGGAAAATGAAAAACTGTTTTTT. The encoded protein is CASSQDQGTENEKLFF. The V gene is TRBV4-3, the J gene TRBJ1-4; tentative D call: TRBD1 (5 bases). Germline V gene lookup returns CDR1 LGHNA and CDR2 YSLEER. There are 16 residues in the CDR3. Trimming stripped 0 bases from V and 5 bases from J, with 13 bases between.

This clonotype was seen more than once but under ten times. V usage is TRBV6-2 or TRBV6-3 and J usage is TRBJ2-7, with 12 positions matching TRBD2. CDR1 MNHEY and CDR2 SVGEGT come from the germline V gene. Trimming took 2 bases from V and 6 from J; bases not matched to a gene: 8. The CDR3 runs to 16 residues. CDR3 coding DNA: TGTGCCAGCAGTTACGACCTGGGACTAGCGGGTGGCGAGCAGTACTTC. Its translation: CASSYDLGLAGGEQYF.

The chain carries TRBV10-3 and TRBJ2-1; perhaps TRBD2 as D (5 bases). V was shortened by 0 bases and J by 6 bases, with 21 bases between the two germline ends. The CDR3 runs to 18 residues. CDR1 ENHRY and CDR2 SYGVKD come from the germline V gene. The CDR3 protein is CAISESDQRSHWGNEQFF. The CDR3 DNA sequence: TGTGCCATCAGTGAGTCGGATCAGCGGAGCCATTGGGGCAATGAGCAGTTCTTC.

This clonotype was observed once. The chain employs TRBV4-3 and TRBJ2-3; 7 bases fit TRBD1. V dropped 4 bases and J dropped 4; count of bases not matched to a gene: 8. Germline loops: CDR1 LGHNA, CDR2 YSLEER. The CDR3 is made up of 15 amino acids. The CDR3 here is CASSRELQGADTQYF. CDR3 bases: TGCGCCAGCAGCCGAGAATTGCAGGGGGCAGATACGCAGTATTTT.

This clonotype occurred many times. This chain connects TRBV6-5 to TRBJ2-7; D is unclear. There are 15 residues in the CDR3. Germline V gene sequence: CDR1 MNHEY, CDR2 SVGAGI. V was clipped by 4 bases and J by 3 bases, with 16 bases between them. CDR3 in DNA: TGTGCCAGCAGTTCCCTCCAAACGGGCCTCTACGAGCAGTACTTC. Its translation is CASSSLQTGLYEQYF.

The chain is built from TRBV4-3 and TRBJ2-5; D uncertain. Germline CDR1 is LGHNA and CDR2 is YSLEER. Trimming removed 0 bases at V and 4 bases at J, with 21 bases between. The CDR3 spans 18 residues. The CDR3 DNA sequence: TGCGCCAGCAGCCAAGATGGGCCCCCCAACTTCCTAGGAGAGACCCAGTACTTC. This gives the protein CASSQDGPPNFLGETQYF.

V gene TRBV13 combines with J gene TRBJ2-5; 7 bases are a match to TRBD1. Unmatched junction bases numbered 4, after V lost 1 base and J lost 5 bases. CDR3 length: 14 residues. Germline CDR1 PRHDT, CDR2 FYEKMQ (reference sequence). The CDR3 region is CASSLAAGGETQYF. The DNA of the CDR3 is TGTGCCAGCAGCTTAGCAGCAGGGGGTGAGACCCAGTACTTC.

The V gene is TRBV20-1, the J gene TRBJ1-2, with D perhaps TRBD1 (6 bases). The CDR3 spans 13 residues. V gave up 6 bases and J gave up 7 bases, with 18 bases separating them. Germline V gene data show CDR1 as DFQATT and CDR2 as SNEGSKA (reference sequence). In DNA, the CDR3 is TGCAGTGCCCCGATACAGGGTTTCGGTGGCTACACCTTC. The encoded protein is CSAPIQGFGGYTF.

This clonotype was found many times. V and J are TRBV6-2 or TRBV6-3 and TRBJ1-1, with 9 bases lining up with TRBD1. Trimming cost V 4 bases and J 4 bases; bases outside gene matches: 7. The germline CDR1 and CDR2 sequences are MNHEY and SVGEGT. This CDR3 spans 15 amino acids. The CDR3, as DNA: TGTGCCAGCAGTTTCACCGGGACAGGGTCCACTGAAGCTTTCTTT. This sequence encodes CASSFTGTGSTEAFF.

To note about this clonotype: The junction departs from germline at one end; a sequencing error may be responsible. V and J are TRBV20-1 and TRBJ2-7; 14 nucleotides match TRBD2. The CDR3 spans 18 residues. The germline V gene encodes CDR1 DFQATT and CDR2 SNEGSKA (reference sequence). CDR3: CSAILTGTSGGPSYQQYF. For the CDR3, the DNA is TGCAGTGCTATACTAACGGGGACTAGCGGGGGTCCCTCCTACCAGCAGTACTTC.

The table lists this clonotype with many counts. This chain links TRBV7-2 with TRBJ2-4; 9 bases are shared with TRBD2. The CDR3 loop spans 17 amino acids. Germline V gives CDR1 SGHTA, CDR2 FQGNSA. Losses at the gene ends were 2 bases for V and 0 bases for J; bases not matched to a gene: 5. This chain's CDR3 is CASSLPGLARAKNIQYF. The CDR3 DNA is TGTGCCAGCAGCTTACCCGGACTAGCGAGAGCCAAAAACATTCAGTACTTC.

This chain uses TRBV13 with TRBJ1-1; D may be TRBD1 (5 bases). The germline V gene has CDR1 PRHDT and CDR2 FYEKMQ (reference sequence). The V end lost 0 bases, the J end lost 4 bases, and 12 bases lay between the germline ends. The CDR3 runs 15 residues. As DNA, the CDR3 is TGTGCCAGCAGCTTAGGTGGGGGAACGATCACTGAAGCTTTCTTT. Translation: CASSLGGGTITEAFF.

This clonotype has at least ten counts. The chain's CDR3 is CASSPRTSSTDTQYF. CDR3 nucleotides: TGTGCCAGCAGTCCGAGGACGTCGAGCACAGATACGCAGTATTTT. The chain uses TRBV12-3 or TRBV12-4 and TRBJ2-3; D ambiguous. With 5 bases removed from V and 0 bases from J, the gap between germline ends came to 12 bases. This CDR3 contains 15 residues.

This clonotype was counted at least ten times. The chain is built from TRBV6-5 and TRBJ2-7, with D possibly matching TRBD2 (6 bases). The V end was cut by 8 bases, the J end by 2 bases, with 10 bases between. CDR1 is MNHEY, CDR2 SVGAGI, per germline. The CDR3 runs to 12 residues. DNA of the CDR3: TGTGCCAGCGGGGCGGGGACCTACGAGCAGTACTTC. Amino acids: CASGAGTYEQYF.

This clonotype was picked up many times. This rearrangement joins TRBV19 to TRBJ2-1; 8 positions agree with TRBD2. V shed 6 bases and J 3 bases; nucleotides not matched to a gene: 4. The CDR3 has 14 residues. The V gene's germline CDR1 is LNHDA and CDR2 SQIVND (reference sequence). The CDR3 spells CASRTSGGYNEQFF. CDR3 DNA sequence: TGTGCCAGTAGGACCAGCGGGGGCTACAATGAGCAGTTCTTC.

V is TRBV10-3 and J is TRBJ1-1, with 7 nucleotides matching TRBD1. V was clipped by 6 bases and J by 5 bases; unmatched bases: 9. CDR3 length: 14 amino acids. Germline V gene sequence: CDR1 ENHRY, CDR2 SYGVKD. In DNA form, the CDR3 reads TGTGCCATCAGAGGGAACAGGGGTGAGACTGAAGCTTTCTTT. Translated: CAIRGNRGETEAFF.

The V and J genes are TRBV7-9 and TRBJ2-5, with D hard to call. Germline CDR1 is SEHNR and CDR2 is FQNEAQ (reference sequence). V dropped 1 base and J dropped 5 bases, with 14 bases sitting between them. The CDR3 contains 15 residues. CDR3 loop: CASSLEVGVRETQYF. Here the CDR3 DNA reads TGTGCCAGCAGCTTAGAGGTTGGGGTCCGGGAGACCCAGTACTTC. Variable domain in full (rest from reference TRBV7-9 and TRBJ2-5): DTGVSQNPRHKITKRGQNVTFRCDPISEHNRLYWYRQTLGQGPEFLTYFQNEAQLEKSRLLSDRFSAERPKGSFSTLEIQRTEQGDSAMYLCASSLEVGVRETQYFGPGTRLLVL.

This clonotype has only a few counts. The rearrangement links TRBV5-1 to TRBJ2-4; D possibly corresponds to TRBD2 (6 bases). The CDR3 sequence is 15 residues long. Trimming took off 0 bases at V and 8 bases at J, with 15 bases between the two ends. The V gene's germline CDR1 is SGHRS and CDR2 YFSETQ. CDR3 residues: CASSLDLGGADIQYF. CDR3 DNA sequence: TGCGCCAGCAGCTTGGATCTCGGAGGGGCTGACATTCAGTACTTC.

This chain uses TRBV6-2 or TRBV6-3 with TRBJ1-1, with D possibly being TRBD1 (6 bases). Germline CDR1 MNHEY, CDR2 SVGEGT. V gave up 0 bases and J gave up 4 bases, with 18 bases separating them. CDR3 length: 17 amino acids. The DNA of the CDR3 is TGTGCCAGCAGTTACTCGGCAGGTTGGGGGGCTAGCACTGAAGCTTTCTTT. Residues: CASSYSAGWGASTEAFF.